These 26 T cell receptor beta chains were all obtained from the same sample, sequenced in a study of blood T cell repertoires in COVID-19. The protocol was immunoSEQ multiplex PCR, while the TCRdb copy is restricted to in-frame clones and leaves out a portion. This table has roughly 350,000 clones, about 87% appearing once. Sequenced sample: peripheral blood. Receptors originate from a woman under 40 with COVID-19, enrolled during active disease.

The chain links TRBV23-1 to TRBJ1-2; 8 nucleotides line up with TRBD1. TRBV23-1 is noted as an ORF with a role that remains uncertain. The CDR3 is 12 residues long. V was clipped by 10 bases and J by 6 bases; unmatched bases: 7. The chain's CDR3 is CAINRGADGYTF. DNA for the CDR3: TGCGCCATAAACAGGGGGGCGGATGGCTACACCTTC.

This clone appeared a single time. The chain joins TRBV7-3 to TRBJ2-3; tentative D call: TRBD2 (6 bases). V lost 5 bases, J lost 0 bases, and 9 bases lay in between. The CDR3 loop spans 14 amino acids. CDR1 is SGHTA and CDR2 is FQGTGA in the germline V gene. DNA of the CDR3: TGTGCCAGCAGCCCGGACTATAGCACAGATACGCAGTATTTT. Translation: CASSPDYSTDTQYF. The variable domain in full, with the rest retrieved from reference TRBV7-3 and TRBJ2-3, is GAGVSQTPSNKVTEKGKYVELRCDPISGHTALYWYRQSLGQGPEFLIYFQGTGAADDSGLPNDRFFAVRPEGSVSTLKIQRTERGDSAVYLCASSPDYSTDTQYFGPGTRLTVL.

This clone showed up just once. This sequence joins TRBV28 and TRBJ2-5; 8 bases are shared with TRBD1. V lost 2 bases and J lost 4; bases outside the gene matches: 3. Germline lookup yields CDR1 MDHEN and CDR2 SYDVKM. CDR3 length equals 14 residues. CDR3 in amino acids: CASSLGRGRETQYF. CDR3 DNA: TGTGCCAGCAGTTTAGGCAGGGGGCGAGAGACCCAGTACTTC.

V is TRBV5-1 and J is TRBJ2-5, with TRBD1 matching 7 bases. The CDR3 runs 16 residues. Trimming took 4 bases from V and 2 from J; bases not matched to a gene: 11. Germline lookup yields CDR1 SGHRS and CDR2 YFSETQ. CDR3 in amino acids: CASSPWTGQDQETQYF. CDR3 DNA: TGCGCCAGCAGCCCCTGGACAGGCCAAGATCAAGAGACCCAGTACTTC.

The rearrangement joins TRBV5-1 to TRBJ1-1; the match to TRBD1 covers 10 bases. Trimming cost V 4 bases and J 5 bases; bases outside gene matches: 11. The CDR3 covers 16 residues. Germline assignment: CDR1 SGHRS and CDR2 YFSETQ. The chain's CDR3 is CASSPWRTGGLTEAFF. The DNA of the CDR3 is TGCGCCAGCAGCCCTTGGAGGACAGGGGGTTTAACTGAAGCTTTCTTT. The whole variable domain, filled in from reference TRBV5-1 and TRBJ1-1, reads KAGVTQTPRYLIKTRGQQVTLSCSPISGHRSVSWYQQTPGQGLQFLFEYFSETQRNKGNFPGRFSGRQFSNSRSEMNVSTLELGDSALYLCASSPWRTGGLTEAFFGQGTRLTVV.

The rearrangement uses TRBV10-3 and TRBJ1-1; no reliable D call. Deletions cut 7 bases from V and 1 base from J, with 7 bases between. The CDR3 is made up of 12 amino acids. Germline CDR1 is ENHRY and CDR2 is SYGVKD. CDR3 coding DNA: TGTGCCATCAATCAGGAGAACACTGAAGCTTTCTTT. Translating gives CAINQENTEAFF.

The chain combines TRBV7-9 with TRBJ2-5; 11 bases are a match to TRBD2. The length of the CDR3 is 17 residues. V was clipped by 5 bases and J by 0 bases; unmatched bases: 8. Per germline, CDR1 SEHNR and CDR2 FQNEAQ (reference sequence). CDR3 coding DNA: TGTGCCAGCAGCCTAGGACTAGCGGGTTCGTACCAAGAGACCCAGTACTTC. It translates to CASSLGLAGSYQETQYF.

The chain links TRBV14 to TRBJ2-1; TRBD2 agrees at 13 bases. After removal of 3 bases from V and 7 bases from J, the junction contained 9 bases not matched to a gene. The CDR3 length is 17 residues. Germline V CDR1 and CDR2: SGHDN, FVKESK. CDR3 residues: CASSQRTSGRALNEQFF. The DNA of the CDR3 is TGTGCCAGCAGCCAGCGTACTAGCGGGAGGGCCTTAAATGAGCAGTTCTTC.

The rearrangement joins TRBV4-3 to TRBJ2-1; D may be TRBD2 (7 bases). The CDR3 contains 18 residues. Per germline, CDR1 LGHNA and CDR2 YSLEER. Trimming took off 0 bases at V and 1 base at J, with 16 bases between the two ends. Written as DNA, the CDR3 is TGCGCCAGCAGCCAAGAGTCTAGCGGCAGGGGTTCCTACAATGAGCAGTTCTTC. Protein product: CASSQESSGRGSYNEQFF.

The CDR3 region has the DNA TGTGCCAGCAGCCAAGTCCCAGGTGGAGCCAAAAACATTCAGTACTTC. Protein sequence: CASSQVPGGAKNIQYF. V usage is TRBV3-1 (or the pseudogene TRBV3-2) and J usage is TRBJ2-4, with D hard to call. The CDR3 extends over 16 amino acids. From germline, CDR1 is LGHDT and CDR2 YNNKEL (reference sequence). Between the trimmed V and J ends, which lost 1 base and 0 bases, there was a span of 10 bases.

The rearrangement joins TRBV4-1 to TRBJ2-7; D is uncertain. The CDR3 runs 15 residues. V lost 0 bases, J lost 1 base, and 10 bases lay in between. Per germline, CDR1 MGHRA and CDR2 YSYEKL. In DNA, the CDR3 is TGCGCCAGCAGCCAAGAAGTATCAGTATCCTACGAGCAGTACTTC. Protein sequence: CASSQEVSVSYEQYF.

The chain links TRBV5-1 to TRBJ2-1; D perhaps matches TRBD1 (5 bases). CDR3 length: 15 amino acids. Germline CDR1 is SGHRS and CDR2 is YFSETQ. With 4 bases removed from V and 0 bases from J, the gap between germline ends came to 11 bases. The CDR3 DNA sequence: TGCGCCAGCAGCGACCGACAGAGCTCCTACAATGAGCAGTTCTTC. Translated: CASSDRQSSYNEQFF.

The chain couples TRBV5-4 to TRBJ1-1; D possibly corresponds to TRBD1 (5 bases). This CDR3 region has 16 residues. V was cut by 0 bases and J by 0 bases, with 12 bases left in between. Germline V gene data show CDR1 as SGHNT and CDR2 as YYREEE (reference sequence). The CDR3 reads CASSLGYRTMNTEAFF. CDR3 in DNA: TGTGCCAGCAGCTTGGGGTACAGGACCATGAACACTGAAGCTTTCTTT. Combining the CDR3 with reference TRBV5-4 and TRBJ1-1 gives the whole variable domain ETGVTQSPTHLIKTRGQQVTLRCSSQSGHNTVSWYQQALGQGPQFIFQYYREEENGRGNFPPRFSGLQFPNYSSELNVNALELDDSALYLCASSLGYRTMNTEAFFGQGTRLTVV.

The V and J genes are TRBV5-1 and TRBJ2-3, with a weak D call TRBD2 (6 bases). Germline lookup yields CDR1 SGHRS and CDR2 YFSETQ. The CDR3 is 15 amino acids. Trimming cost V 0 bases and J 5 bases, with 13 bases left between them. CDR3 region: CASSLGRDWGDTQYF. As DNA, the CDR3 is TGCGCCAGCAGCTTGGGGCGGGACTGGGGAGATACGCAGTATTTT.

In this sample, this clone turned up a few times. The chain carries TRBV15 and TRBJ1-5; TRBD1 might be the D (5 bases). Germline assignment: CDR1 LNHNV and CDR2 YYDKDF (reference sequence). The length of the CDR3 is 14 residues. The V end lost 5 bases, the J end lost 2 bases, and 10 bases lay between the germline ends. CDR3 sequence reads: CATSARGGNQPQHF. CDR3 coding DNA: TGTGCCACCAGCGCCCGGGGGGGCAATCAGCCCCAGCATTTT.

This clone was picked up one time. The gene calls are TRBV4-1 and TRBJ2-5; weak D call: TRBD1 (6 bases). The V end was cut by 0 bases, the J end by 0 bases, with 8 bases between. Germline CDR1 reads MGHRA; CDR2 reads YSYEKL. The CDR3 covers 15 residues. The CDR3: CASSQEGDNQETQYF. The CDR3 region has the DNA TGCGCCAGCAGCCAAGAAGGGGACAACCAAGAGACCCAGTACTTC.

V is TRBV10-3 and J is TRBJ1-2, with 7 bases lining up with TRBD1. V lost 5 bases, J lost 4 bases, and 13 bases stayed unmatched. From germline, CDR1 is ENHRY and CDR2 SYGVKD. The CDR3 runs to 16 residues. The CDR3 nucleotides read TGTGCCATCAGTTCCGGGACAGACTACTCCCTCTATGGCTACACCTTC. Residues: CAISSGTDYSLYGYTF.

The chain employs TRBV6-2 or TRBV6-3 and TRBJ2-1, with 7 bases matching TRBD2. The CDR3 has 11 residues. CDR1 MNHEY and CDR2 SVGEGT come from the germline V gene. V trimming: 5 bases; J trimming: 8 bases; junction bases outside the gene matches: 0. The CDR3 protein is CASSLADEQFF. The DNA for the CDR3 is TGTGCCAGCAGTCTAGCGGATGAGCAGTTCTTC.

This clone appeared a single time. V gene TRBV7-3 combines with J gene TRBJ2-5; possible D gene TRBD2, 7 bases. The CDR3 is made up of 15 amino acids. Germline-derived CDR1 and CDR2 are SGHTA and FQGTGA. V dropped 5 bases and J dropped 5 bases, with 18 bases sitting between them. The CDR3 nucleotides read TGTGCCAGCAGCCCACGAGGACTAGGGGGGGAGACCCAGTACTTC. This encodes CASSPRGLGGETQYF.

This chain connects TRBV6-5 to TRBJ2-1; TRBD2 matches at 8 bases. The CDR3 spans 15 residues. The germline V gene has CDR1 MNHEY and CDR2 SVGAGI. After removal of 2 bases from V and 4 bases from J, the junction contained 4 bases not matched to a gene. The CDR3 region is CASSYRLAGYNEQFF. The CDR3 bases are TGTGCCAGCAGTTACAGGTTAGCGGGGTACAATGAGCAGTTCTTC.

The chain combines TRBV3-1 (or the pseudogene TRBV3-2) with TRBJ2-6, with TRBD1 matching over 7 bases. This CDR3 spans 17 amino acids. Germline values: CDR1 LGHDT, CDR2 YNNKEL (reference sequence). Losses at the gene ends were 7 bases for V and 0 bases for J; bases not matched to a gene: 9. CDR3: CASKERGHNSGANVLTF. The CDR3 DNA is TGTGCCAGCAAAGAGAGGGGGCATAACTCTGGGGCCAACGTCCTGACTTTC.

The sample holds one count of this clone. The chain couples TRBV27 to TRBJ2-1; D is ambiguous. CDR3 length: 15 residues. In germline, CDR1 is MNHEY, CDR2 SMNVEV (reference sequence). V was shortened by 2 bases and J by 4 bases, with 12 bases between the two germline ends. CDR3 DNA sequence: TGTGCCAGCAGTTTACGAGTCGCCCCGTACAATGAGCAGTTCTTC. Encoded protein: CASSLRVAPYNEQFF.

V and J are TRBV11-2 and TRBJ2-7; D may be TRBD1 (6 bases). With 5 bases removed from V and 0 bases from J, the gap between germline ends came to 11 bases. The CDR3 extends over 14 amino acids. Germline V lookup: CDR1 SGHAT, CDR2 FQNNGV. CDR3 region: CASSPTGSSYEQYF. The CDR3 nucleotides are TGTGCCAGCAGCCCGACAGGTAGCTCCTACGAGCAGTACTTC.

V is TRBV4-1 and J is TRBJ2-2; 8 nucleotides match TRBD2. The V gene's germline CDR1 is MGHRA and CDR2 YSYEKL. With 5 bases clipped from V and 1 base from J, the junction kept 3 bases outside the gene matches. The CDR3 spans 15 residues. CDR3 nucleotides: TGCGCCAGCAGCTTAGCGGGAAGGAACACCGGGGAGCTGTTTTTT. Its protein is CASSLAGRNTGELFF.

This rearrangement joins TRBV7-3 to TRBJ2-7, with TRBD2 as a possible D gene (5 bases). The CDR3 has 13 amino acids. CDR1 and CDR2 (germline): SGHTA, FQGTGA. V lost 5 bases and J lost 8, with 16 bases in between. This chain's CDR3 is CASSQSGLGQQYF. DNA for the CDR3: TGTGCCAGCAGCCAGAGTGGACTTGGGCAGCAGTACTTC. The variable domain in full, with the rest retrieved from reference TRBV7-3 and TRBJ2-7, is GAGVSQTPSNKVTEKGKYVELRCDPISGHTALYWYRQSLGQGPEFLIYFQGTGAADDSGLPNDRFFAVRPEGSVSTLKIQRTERGDSAVYLCASSQSGLGQQYFGPGTRLTVT.

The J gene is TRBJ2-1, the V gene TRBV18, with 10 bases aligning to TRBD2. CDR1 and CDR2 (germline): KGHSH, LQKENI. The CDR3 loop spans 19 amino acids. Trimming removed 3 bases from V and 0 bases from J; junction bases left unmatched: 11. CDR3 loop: CASSPRYSGRESSYNEQFF. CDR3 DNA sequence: TGTGCCAGCTCACCGCGGTACAGCGGGAGGGAGAGCTCCTACAATGAGCAGTTCTTC.